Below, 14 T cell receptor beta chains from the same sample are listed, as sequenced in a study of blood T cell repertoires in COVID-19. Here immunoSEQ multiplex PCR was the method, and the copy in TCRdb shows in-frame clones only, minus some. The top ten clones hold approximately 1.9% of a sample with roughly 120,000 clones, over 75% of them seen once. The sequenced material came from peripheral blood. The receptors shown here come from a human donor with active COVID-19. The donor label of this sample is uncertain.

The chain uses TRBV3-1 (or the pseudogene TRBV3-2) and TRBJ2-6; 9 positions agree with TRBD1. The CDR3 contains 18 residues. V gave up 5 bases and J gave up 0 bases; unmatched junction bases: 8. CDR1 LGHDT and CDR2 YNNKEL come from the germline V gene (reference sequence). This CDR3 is CASSGRDRASSGANVLTF. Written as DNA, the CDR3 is TGTGCCAGCAGCGGCCGGGACAGGGCTTCCTCTGGGGCCAACGTCCTGACTTTC.

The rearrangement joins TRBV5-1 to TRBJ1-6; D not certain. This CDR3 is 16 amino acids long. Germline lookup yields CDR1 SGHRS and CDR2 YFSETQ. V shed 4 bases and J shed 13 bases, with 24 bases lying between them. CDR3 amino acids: CASSKMSVRGSGPLHF. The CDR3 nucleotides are TGCGCCAGCAGCAAGATGTCGGTTCGGGGTTCCGGCCCCCTCCACTTT.

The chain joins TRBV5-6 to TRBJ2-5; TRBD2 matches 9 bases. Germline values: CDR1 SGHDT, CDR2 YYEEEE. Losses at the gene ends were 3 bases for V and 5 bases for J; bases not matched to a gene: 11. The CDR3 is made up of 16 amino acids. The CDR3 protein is CASSSPFRGGGETQYF. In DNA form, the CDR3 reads TGTGCCAGCAGCTCACCTTTTCGCGGGGGGGGCGAGACCCAGTACTTC.

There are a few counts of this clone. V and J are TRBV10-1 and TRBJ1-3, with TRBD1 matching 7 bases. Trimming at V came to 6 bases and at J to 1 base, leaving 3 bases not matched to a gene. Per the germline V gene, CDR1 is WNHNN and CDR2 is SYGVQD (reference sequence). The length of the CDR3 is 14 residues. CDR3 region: CASSDRDSGNTIYF. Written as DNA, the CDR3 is TGCGCCAGCAGCGACAGGGATTCTGGAAACACCATATATTTT.

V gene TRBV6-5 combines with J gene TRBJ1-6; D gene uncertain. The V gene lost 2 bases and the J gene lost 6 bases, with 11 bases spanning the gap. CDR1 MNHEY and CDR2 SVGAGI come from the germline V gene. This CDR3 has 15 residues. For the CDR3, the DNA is TGTGCCAGCAGTTACGACAACAGTTTTAATTCACCCCTCCACTTT. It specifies CASSYDNSFNSPLHF.

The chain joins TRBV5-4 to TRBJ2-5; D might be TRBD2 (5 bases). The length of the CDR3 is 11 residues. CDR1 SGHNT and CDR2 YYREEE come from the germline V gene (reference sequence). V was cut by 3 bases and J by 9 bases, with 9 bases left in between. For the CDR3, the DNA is TGTGCCAGCAGCTCGACTACTTCCCAGTACTTC. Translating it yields CASSSTTSQYF.

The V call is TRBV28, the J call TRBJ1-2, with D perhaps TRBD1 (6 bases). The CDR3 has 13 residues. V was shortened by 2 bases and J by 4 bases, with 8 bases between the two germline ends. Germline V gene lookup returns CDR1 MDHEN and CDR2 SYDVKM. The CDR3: CASSLNRAYGYTF. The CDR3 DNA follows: TGTGCCAGCAGTTTAAACAGGGCCTATGGCTACACCTTC.

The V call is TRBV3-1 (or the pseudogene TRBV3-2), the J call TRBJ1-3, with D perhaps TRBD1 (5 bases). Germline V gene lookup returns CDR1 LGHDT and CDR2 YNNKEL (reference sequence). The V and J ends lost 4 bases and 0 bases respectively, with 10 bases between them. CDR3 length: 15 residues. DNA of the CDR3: TGTGCCAGCAGCCGACAGTCCCTCTCTGGAAACACCATATATTTT. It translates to CASSRQSLSGNTIYF.

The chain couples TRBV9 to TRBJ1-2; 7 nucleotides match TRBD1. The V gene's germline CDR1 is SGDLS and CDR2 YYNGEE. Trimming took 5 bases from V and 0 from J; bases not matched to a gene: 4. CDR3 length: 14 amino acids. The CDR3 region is CASRGDSTNYGYTF. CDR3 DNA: TGTGCCAGCAGGGGGGACAGTACTAACTATGGCTACACCTTC. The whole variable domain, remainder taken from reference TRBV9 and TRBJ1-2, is DSGVTQTPKHLITATGQRVTLRCSPRSGDLSVYWYQQSLDQGLQFLIQYYNGEERAKGNILERFSAQQFPDLHSELNLSSLELGDSALYFCASRGDSTNYGYTFGSGTRLTVV.

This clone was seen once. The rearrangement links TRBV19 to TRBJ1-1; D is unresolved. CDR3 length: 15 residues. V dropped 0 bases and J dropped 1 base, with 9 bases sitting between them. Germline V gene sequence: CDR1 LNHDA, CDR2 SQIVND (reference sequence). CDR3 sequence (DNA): TGTGCCAGTAGTATAGACACTAATTCGAACACTGAAGCTTTCTTT. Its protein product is CASSIDTNSNTEAFF.

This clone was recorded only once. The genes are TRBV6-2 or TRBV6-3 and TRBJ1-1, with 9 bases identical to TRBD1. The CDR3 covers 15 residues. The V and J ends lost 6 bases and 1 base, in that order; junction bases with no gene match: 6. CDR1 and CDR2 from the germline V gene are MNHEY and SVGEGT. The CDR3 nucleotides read TGTGCCAGCAGACCTACGGGACAGGGGAACACTGAAGCTTTCTTT. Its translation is CASRPTGQGNTEAFF.

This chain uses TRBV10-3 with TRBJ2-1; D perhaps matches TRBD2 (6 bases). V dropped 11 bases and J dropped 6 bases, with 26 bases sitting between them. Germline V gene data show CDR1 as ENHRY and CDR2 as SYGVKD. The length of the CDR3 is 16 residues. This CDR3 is CAVRANDGGALNEQFF. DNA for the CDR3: TGTGCCGTAAGGGCTAATGACGGAGGGGCGCTCAATGAGCAGTTCTTC.

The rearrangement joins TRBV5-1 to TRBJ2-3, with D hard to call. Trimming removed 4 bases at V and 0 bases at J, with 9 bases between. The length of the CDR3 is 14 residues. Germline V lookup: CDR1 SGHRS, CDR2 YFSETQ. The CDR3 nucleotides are TGCGCCAGCAGCCCTGGGCCAAGCACAGATACGCAGTATTTT. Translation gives CASSPGPSTDTQYF.

CDR3 protein: CASSGATGNTEAFF. CDR3 in DNA: TGTGCCAGCAGCGGAGCGACAGGAAACACTGAAGCTTTCTTT. The chain couples TRBV9 to TRBJ1-1; tentative D call: TRBD1 (6 bases). Trimming stripped 3 bases from V and 2 bases from J, with 11 bases between. Germline-derived CDR1 and CDR2 are SGDLS and YYNGEE. CDR3 length equals 14 residues.